Shown below are 15 T cell receptor beta chains from a single sample sequenced in a study of glioma-infiltrating T cells after dendritic cell vaccination. The data were produced by immunoSEQ multiplex PCR, yet TCRdb's version contains in-frame clones alone and is incomplete. Of 60,000 or so clones in the sample, about nine tenths were seen once. The time point is: after dendritic cell vaccination, including at tumor progression/relapse. Sequencing was performed on blood, taken after dendritic cell vaccination. These receptors all stem from a human donor with glioblastoma.

The chain couples TRBV7-9 to TRBJ1-3; 7 bases agree with TRBD1. The CDR3 covers 16 residues. Germline V lookup: CDR1 SEHNR, CDR2 FQNEAQ (reference sequence). V lost 4 bases, J lost 2 bases, and 8 bases stayed unmatched. The CDR3 reads CASSSPDRDPGNTIYF. For the CDR3, the DNA is TGTGCCAGCAGCTCACCAGACAGGGACCCTGGAAACACCATATATTTT. The full variable domain, rest sourced from reference TRBV7-9 and TRBJ1-3, is DTGVSQNPRHKITKRGQNVTFRCDPISEHNRLYWYRQTLGQGPEFLTYFQNEAQLEKSRLLSDRFSAERPKGSFSTLEIQRTEQGDSAMYLCASSSPDRDPGNTIYFGEGSWLTVV.

This clone was counted once. CDR3 in DNA: TGTGCCAGCAGTGAACAGGGGAGAGCCTACGAGCAGTACTTC. It translates to CASSEQGRAYEQYF. This chain joins TRBV6-5 and TRBJ2-7, with 7 nucleotides matching TRBD1. With V trimmed by 5 bases and J by 2 bases, 6 bases remained unmatched. There are 14 residues in the CDR3. Germline CDR1 reads MNHEY; CDR2 reads SVGAGI.

This sequence joins TRBV5-1 and TRBJ2-1; 8 nucleotides align to TRBD2. Trimming cost V 7 bases and J 9 bases; bases outside gene matches: 18. Per the germline V gene, CDR1 is SGHRS and CDR2 is YFSETQ. This CDR3 comprises 16 residues. CDR3 amino acids: CASPRSGGADRSEQFF. CDR3 DNA sequence: TGCGCCAGCCCACGTTCGGGGGGGGCGGATCGGAGTGAGCAGTTCTTC.

The chain combines TRBV5-1 with TRBJ1-1, with 12 bases that match TRBD1. This CDR3 comprises 15 residues. The trim removed 3 bases at V and 6 bases at J, leaving 6 bases unmatched. Germline values: CDR1 SGHRS, CDR2 YFSETQ. CDR3 sequence: CASSYGTGGLSEAFF. CDR3 nucleotides: TGCGCCAGCAGCTACGGGACAGGGGGCTTATCTGAAGCTTTCTTT.

The chain recombines TRBV5-6 with TRBJ2-7; 8 bases map to TRBD2. The CDR3 runs to 14 residues. V shed 2 bases, J shed 5 bases, and the junction held 6 bases outside the gene matches. Germline V lookup: CDR1 SGHDT, CDR2 YYEEEE. In DNA form, the CDR3 reads TGTGCCAGCAGCTTCCGTCTAGCGGGTGACGAGCAGTACTTC. Translated: CASSFRLAGDEQYF.

CDR3 bases: TGTGCCAGTACCCTATGGGGGACTAGCGGCAACAATGAGCAGTTCTTC. Translating it yields CASTLWGTSGNNEQFF. The chain is built from TRBV19 and TRBJ2-1; 11 nucleotides match TRBD2. Germline V gene data show CDR1 as LNHDA and CDR2 as SQIVND (reference sequence). The CDR3 spans 16 residues. The trim removed 7 bases at V and 5 bases at J, leaving 10 bases unmatched.

This clone was seen once. The chain links TRBV13 to TRBJ1-1; D remains unclear. The germline CDR1 and CDR2 sequences are PRHDT and FYEKMQ (reference sequence). V was cut by 6 bases and J by 2 bases, with 13 bases left in between. The CDR3 loop spans 14 amino acids. CDR3 region: CASSRTLANTEAFF. In nucleotides, the CDR3 is TGTGCCAGCAGTCGGACTTTAGCTAACACTGAAGCTTTCTTT.

This chain uses TRBV4-2 with TRBJ1-2; D gene ambiguous. Germline CDR1 LGHNA, CDR2 YNFKEQ. The CDR3 runs 13 residues. V was pared by 1 base and J by 8 bases, with 11 bases between. The CDR3 nucleotides read TGTGCCAGCAGCCAAGCAAGGGAGCGGGGCTACACCTTC. Residues: CASSQARERGYTF.

The J gene is TRBJ2-5, the V gene TRBV5-6; TRBD2 agrees at 9 bases. V lost 1 base, J lost 6 bases, and 10 bases stayed unmatched. This CDR3 comprises 16 residues. The germline V gene has CDR1 SGHDT and CDR2 YYEEEE. Written as DNA, the CDR3 is TGTGCCAGCAGCTTGCCCCGGGCTAGCGGGATCCAGACCCAGTACTTC. Amino acid sequence: CASSLPRASGIQTQYF.

The rearrangement links TRBV5-1 to TRBJ2-1; no clear D gene. The CDR3 contains 16 residues. Trimming pared 0 bases from V and 0 bases from J, leaving 10 bases between. The germline V gene encodes CDR1 SGHRS and CDR2 YFSETQ. In nucleotides, the CDR3 is TGCGCCAGCAGCTTGGACCCCGCGAGCTCCTACAATGAGCAGTTCTTC. Protein product: CASSLDPASSYNEQFF. Variable domain in full (rest from reference TRBV5-1 and TRBJ2-1): KAGVTQTPRYLIKTRGQQVTLSCSPISGHRSVSWYQQTPGQGLQFLFEYFSETQRNKGNFPGRFSGRQFSNSRSEMNVSTLELGDSALYLCASSLDPASSYNEQFFGPGTRLTVL.

This clone has more than one count but fewer than ten. The gene calls are TRBV7-2 and TRBJ1-1, with D unclear. Trimming left V 2 bases short and J 1 base short, with 5 bases between. CDR3 length: 13 amino acids. Germline CDR1 SGHTA, CDR2 FQGNSA. The CDR3 spells CASSLNRNTEAFF. The CDR3 DNA follows: TGTGCCAGCAGCTTAAACAGGAACACTGAAGCTTTCTTT.

The chain carries TRBV11-2 and TRBJ2-7; 8 bases match TRBD1. Germline-derived CDR1 and CDR2 are SGHAT and FQNNGV. CDR3 length equals 15 residues. J was trimmed by 2 bases and V by 3 bases; bases with no gene match: 6. The CDR3 DNA reads as TGTGCCAGCAGCTTTCCCCAGGGGGCCGCCTACGAGCAGTACTTC. Translation gives CASSFPQGAAYEQYF.

V gene TRBV7-2 combines with J gene TRBJ1-2; a possible D gene is TRBD1 (5 bases). The V and J ends lost 5 bases and 6 bases respectively, with 19 bases between them. CDR1 and CDR2 from the germline V gene are SGHTA and FQGNSA. CDR3 length equals 15 residues. CDR3 protein: CASSPVSGGFDGYTF. CDR3 coding DNA: TGTGCCAGCAGCCCTGTGAGCGGGGGATTCGATGGCTACACCTTC.

In DNA form, the CDR3 reads TGTGCCACCGGGACAGGGATCGGGAATCAGCCCCAGCATTTT. This codes for CATGTGIGNQPQHF. This sequence joins TRBV6-5 and TRBJ1-5, with TRBD1 matching 9 bases. Germline loops: CDR1 MNHEY, CDR2 SVGAGI. This CDR3 has 14 residues. V was pared by 10 bases and J by 4 bases, with 8 bases of the junction left unmatched.

The V gene is TRBV27, the J gene TRBJ2-7; D is possibly TRBD2 (5 bases). The V gene's germline CDR1 is MNHEY and CDR2 SMNVEV (reference sequence). V was shortened by 2 bases and J by 3 bases, with 11 bases between the two germline ends. The CDR3 extends over 14 amino acids. CDR3 loop: CASSLMGSSYEQYF. CDR3 DNA: TGTGCCAGCAGTTTAATGGGGAGTAGCTACGAGCAGTACTTC.